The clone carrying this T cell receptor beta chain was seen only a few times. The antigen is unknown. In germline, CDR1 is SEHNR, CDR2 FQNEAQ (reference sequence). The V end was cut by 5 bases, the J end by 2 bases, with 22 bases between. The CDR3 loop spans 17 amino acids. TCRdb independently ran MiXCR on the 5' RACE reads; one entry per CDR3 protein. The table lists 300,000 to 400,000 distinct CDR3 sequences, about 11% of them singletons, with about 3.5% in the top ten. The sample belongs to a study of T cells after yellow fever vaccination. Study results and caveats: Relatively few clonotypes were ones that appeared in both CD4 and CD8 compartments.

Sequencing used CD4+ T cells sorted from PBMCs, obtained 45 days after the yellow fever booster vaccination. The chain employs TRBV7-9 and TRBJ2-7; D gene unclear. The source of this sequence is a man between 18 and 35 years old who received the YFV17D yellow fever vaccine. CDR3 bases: TGTGCCAGCAGCCAAGGCAGCGTCAGCTCCTTACCCTACGAGCAGTACTTC. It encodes CASSQGSVSSLPYEQYF.